These 13 T cell receptor beta chains came from one sample sequenced in a study of blood T cells in healthy people across ages. Primers used in a second PCR of roughly 6 to 12 cycles were a sample-barcoded 5' primer and a J-beta primer mix. TCRdb re-derived calls from the 5' RACE reads in MiXCR, one entry per CDR3 protein. The sample includes some 1.6 million distinct CDR3 sequences, roughly 32% seen only once; the top ten take around 10%. The material sequenced was blood. The receptors come from a woman aged 25 to 39 in good health.

This clonotype was seen a handful of times. The J gene is TRBJ2-7, the V gene TRBV7-2; a weak D match, TRBD2 (5 bases). The CDR3 spans 14 residues. Germline V gene lookup returns CDR1 SGHTA and CDR2 FQGNSA. Trimming took off 4 bases at V and 0 bases at J, with 10 bases between the two ends. The CDR3 spells CASSSTRDSYEQYF. CDR3 bases: TGTGCCAGCAGCTCAACCCGGGACTCCTACGAGCAGTACTTC.

The rearrangement links TRBV20-1 to TRBJ1-1; D gene uncertain. The V gene lost 6 bases and the J gene lost 4 bases, with 21 bases spanning the gap. The V gene's germline CDR1 is DFQATT and CDR2 SNEGSKA (reference sequence). The CDR3 length is 15 residues. The CDR3 region has the DNA TGCAGTGCCCCCCGGGTCTACGAAGTGAGCACTGAAGCTTTCTTT. Protein product: CSAPRVYEVSTEAFF.

V usage is TRBV3-1 and J usage is TRBJ2-3; 8 positions agree with TRBD2. The germline V gene encodes CDR1 LGHDT and CDR2 YNNKEL (reference sequence). J gave up 5 bases and V 4 bases, and 8 bases lay outside the gene matches. The CDR3 covers 15 residues. The CDR3 loop reads CASSLTGGLLDTQYF. CDR3 nucleotides: TGTGCCAGCAGCCTGACGGGAGGGCTCCTAGATACGCAGTATTTT.

The rearrangement uses TRBV5-6 and TRBJ2-5; a possible D gene is TRBD2 (5 bases). Trimming removed 0 bases at V and 5 bases at J, with 11 bases between. The CDR3 contains 14 residues. CDR1 and CDR2 from the germline V gene are SGHDT and YYEEEE. In nucleotides, the CDR3 is TGTGCCAGCAGCTTGGATACTAGAGTGGAGACCCAGTACTTC. Its protein is CASSLDTRVETQYF.

To note about this clonotype: Germline and junction disagree at one end, which may indicate a read error. This sequence joins TRBV28 and TRBJ2-6; D might be TRBD1 or TRBD2, each matching 5 bases. Germline V gene sequence: CDR1 MDHEN, CDR2 SYDVKM. CDR3 size: 13 residues. The CDR3 loop reads CASSISGANALTF. Here the CDR3 DNA reads TGTGCCAGCAGCATTTCCGGGGCCAACGCCCTGACTTTC.

The chain combines TRBV7-9 with TRBJ1-5; D remains unclear. Trimming stripped 0 bases from V and 4 bases from J, with 16 bases between. The CDR3 is 17 amino acids. The V gene's germline CDR1 is SEHNR and CDR2 FQNEAQ (reference sequence). This CDR3 is CASSLAVAGFDNQPQHF. In nucleotides, the CDR3 is TGTGCCAGCAGCTTAGCGGTCGCGGGGTTTGATAATCAGCCCCAGCATTTT.

The chain couples TRBV3-1 to TRBJ1-2; 7 bases line up with TRBD1. The V gene end was trimmed by 3 bases and the J gene end by 4 bases; junction bases not matched to a gene: 14. Per the germline V gene, CDR1 is LGHDT and CDR2 is YNNKEL (reference sequence). The CDR3 contains 17 residues. Here the CDR3 DNA reads TGTGCCAGCAGCCATTCCCTCTCCCGGGACAGCGCCTATGGCTACACCTTC. Amino acids: CASSHSLSRDSAYGYTF.

The genes are TRBV9 and TRBJ2-2, with no clear D. The CDR3 has 14 residues. CDR1 and CDR2 (germline): SGDLS, YYNGEE. The V end was cut by 2 bases, the J end by 3 bases, with 8 bases between. CDR3 coding DNA: TGTGCCAGCAGCGTTAGTAGTCACACCGGGGAGCTGTTTTTT. Protein: CASSVSSHTGELFF.

This clonotype was picked up a small number of times. The rearrangement joins TRBV7-8 to TRBJ2-7, with D unclear. The germline V gene encodes CDR1 SGHVS and CDR2 FQNEAQ. The CDR3 extends over 15 amino acids. The ends were cut back, 5 bases at V and 6 bases at J, with 20 bases in the middle. CDR3 protein: CASSRNSASYGEQYF. The CDR3 DNA follows: TGTGCCAGCAGCCGGAACAGTGCCTCCTACGGCGAGCAGTACTTC.

This clonotype was detected only a few times. In DNA form, the CDR3 reads TGTGCCACCAGCTCCTTATTCACAGATACGCAGTATTTT. Amino acids: CATSSLFTDTQYF. V and J are TRBV15 and TRBJ2-3; D gene uncertain. The germline V and J ends were trimmed by 5 bases and 2 bases, with 8 bases remaining between them. Per germline, CDR1 LNHNV and CDR2 YYDKDF (reference sequence). The CDR3 spans 13 residues.

This clonotype was seen just once. A read error may be the cause here, since a much bigger clone is one base away. The chain has TRBV29-1 and TRBJ2-7; 7 nucleotides agree with TRBD1. The CDR3 spans 13 residues. Per germline, CDR1 SQVTM and CDR2 ANQGSEA. CDR3 in amino acids: CSVAGDSNYGQYF. As DNA, the CDR3 is TGCAGCGTGGCCGGGGACAGCAACTACGGGCAGTACTTC.

In its sample, this clonotype was seen a few times. The chain joins TRBV7-8 to TRBJ2-5, with D perhaps TRBD1 (5 bases). Per germline, CDR1 SGHVS and CDR2 FQNEAQ. V dropped 1 base and J dropped 5 bases, with 11 bases sitting between them. The CDR3 sequence is 14 residues long. In DNA form, the CDR3 reads TGTGCCAGCAGCTTAGGGGTTAACAGGGAGACCCAGTACTTC. This sequence encodes CASSLGVNRETQYF. The full variable domain, rest sourced from reference TRBV7-8 and TRBJ2-5, is GAGVSQSPRYKVAKRGQDVALRCDPISGHVSLFWYQQALGQGPEFLTYFQNEAQLDKSGLPSDRFFAERPEGSVSTLKIQRTQQEDSAVYLCASSLGVNRETQYFGPGTRLLVL.

This clonotype was counted between two and nine times. The chain carries TRBV6-2 or TRBV6-3 and TRBJ2-3; tentatively, D is TRBD1 or TRBD2 (5 bases each). This CDR3 is 17 amino acids long. Per germline, CDR1 MNHEY and CDR2 SVGEGT. V lost 0 bases and J 2 bases, leaving 15 bases between the germline ends. This chain's CDR3 is CASSYSYLEGPTDTQYF. The CDR3 DNA sequence: TGTGCCAGCAGTTACTCGTACCTAGAGGGACCCACAGATACGCAGTATTTT.